This entry describes one T cell receptor beta chain. This record comes from a study of blood T cell repertoires in COVID-19. The method was immunoSEQ multiplex PCR; TCRdb's version includes in-frame clones alone and lacks a portion of them. The sample records some 260,000 clones, around nine tenths being singletons. Germline-derived CDR1 and CDR2 are SEHNR and FQNEAQ (reference sequence). CDR3 length: 16 amino acids. V was trimmed by 4 bases and J by 6 bases, leaving 16 bases between them. The sample comprised peripheral blood. The receptor was isolated from a man at least 80 years old with acute or convalescent COVID-19. This chain connects TRBV7-9 to TRBJ1-6; D is possibly TRBD1 (5 bases). The CDR3, as DNA: TGTGCCAGCAGCTCAACATCGGGACTTTCTAATTCACCCCTCCACTTT. This codes for CASSSTSGLSNSPLHF.